The rows below give T cell receptor beta chains drawn from one sample of a study of OX40 agonist ivuxolimab in advanced cancers. Sequencing used immunoSEQ multiplex PCR; TCRdb keeps in-frame clones, though not all of them. The repertoire holds tens of thousands of clones, with around 88% as singletons. This specimen consisted of CD4+ or CD8+ T cells sorted from blood, obtained in a trial of the OX40 agonist ivuxolimab. All receptors derive from an adult with an advanced solid tumor such as melanoma, head and neck, liver or kidney cancer. Both conserved end residues are part of each CDR3. The order of the fields is J gene, clone size, V gene, D gene, CDR3 DNA, CDR3 protein. A D gene is named only where the DNA matches it firmly. Clone sizes are given selectively: once, few, many, or a class where the clone is expanded.

TRBJ2-7,.,TRBV27,TRBD2,TGTGCCAGCACCCCTAGCGGGGGGACCTCCTACGAGCAGTACTTC,CASTPSGGTSYEQYF
TRBJ2-1,.,TRBV5-1,TRBD2,TGCGCCAGCAGCTTGATGACTAGCGGGGGGGATTTGAGCTCCTACAATGAGCAGTTCTTC,CASSLMTSGGDLSSYNEQFF
TRBJ2-3,.,TRBV7-6,.,TGTGCCAGCAGCTTACTAGGGAGCACAGATACGCAGTATTTT,CASSLLGSTDTQYF
TRBJ1-5,.,TRBV7-6,TRBD1,TGTGCCAGCAGCCCTTACAGGGGTGGTAGCAATCAGCCCCAGCATTTT,CASSPYRGGSNQPQHF
TRBJ2-1,.,TRBV23-1,TRBD1,TGCGCCAGCAGTCACCGTCCGGTGGACAGGGGACGCAATGAGCAGTTCTTC,CASSHRPVDRGRNEQFF
TRBJ1-1,.,TRBV9,.,TGTGCCAGCAGCGTAGGGGTTCGGGGGAACACTGAAGCTTTCTTT,CASSVGVRGNTEAFF
TRBJ2-7,.,TRBV5-1,.,TGCGCCAGCAGCTTTGGAGGCACCTACGAGCAGTACTTC,CASSFGGTYEQYF
TRBJ2-3,.,TRBV4-1,TRBD2,TGCGCCAGCAGCCAAGCCAGGACGGGAGGACGCACAGATACGCAGTATTTT,CASSQARTGGRTDTQYF
TRBJ2-1,.,TRBV28,.,TGTGCCAGCAGTTTAATGGGTGCGATTCCAGCTTACAATGAGCAGTTCTTC,CASSLMGAIPAYNEQFF
TRBJ2-3,.,TRBV4-2,.,TGTGCCAGCAGCCCCCTCGCGTCTAGCACAGATACGCAGTATTTT,CASSPLASSTDTQYF
TRBJ1-2,.,TRBV7-9,.,TGTGCCATACTAGCGGGCAGGGACACATATGGCTACACCTTC,CAILAGRDTYGYTF
TRBJ2-7,.,TRBV2,.,TGTGCCAGCAGTGAAGGGCAGGTCCCGTTCCCTAGGGAGCAGTACTTC,CASSEGQVPFPREQYF
TRBJ2-1,.,TRBV7-3,TRBD1,TGTGCCAGCAGCACTGGGGACAGGGGGACCTACAATGAGCAGTTCTTC,CASSTGDRGTYNEQFF
TRBJ1-5,.,TRBV19,.,TGTGCCACCCAGGGGAATCGTAATCAGCCCCAGCATTTT,CATQGNRNQPQHF
TRBJ2-7,once,TRBV7-9,.,TGTGCCAGCAGCCCGGACCTATCCTCCTACGAGCAGTACTTC,CASSPDLSSYEQYF
TRBJ1-2,.,TRBV27,.,TGTGCCAGCAGTTCTTATGGGGGCAACTATGGCTACACCTTC,CASSSYGGNYGYTF
TRBJ2-1,once,TRBV27,.,TGTGCCAGCAGTTTAAACCCGATAGGCGAGCAGTTCTTC,CASSLNPIGEQFF
TRBJ2-1,.,TRBV9,TRBD2,TGTGCCAGTTCACTAGCGGGAGTGGTCGATGAGCAGTTCTTC,CASSLAGVVDEQFF
TRBJ2-7,.,TRBV11-2,TRBD1,TGTGCCAGCAGCTTAGCCCAGGGGGCGCGCGAGCAGTACTTC,CASSLAQGAREQYF
TRBJ2-7,.,TRBV4-1,.,TGCGCCAGCAGCCAAGCTGGAGGGATTAGCTCCTACGAGCAGTACTTC,CASSQAGGISSYEQYF
TRBJ1-2,.,TRBV4-1,.,TGCGCCAGCAGCCAAAGGACAGAACCTAACTATGGCTACACCTTC,CASSQRTEPNYGYTF
TRBJ2-5,.,TRBV20-1,.,TGCAGTGCTAGGGCTCGAGAGACCCAGTACTTC,CSARARETQYF
TRBJ2-7,.,TRBV28,.,TGTGCCGCAGGGTGGAGATCGCGGGAGCAGTACTTC,CAAGWRSREQYF
TRBJ2-4,.,TRBV11-2,TRBD2,TGTGCCAGCAGCTTAGATGGTCTAGCGGAAGTCAACTGGAAAAACATTCAGTACTTC,CASSLDGLAEVNWKNIQYF
TRBJ2-7,.,TRBV19,.,TGTGCCAGTAGTATGGACAGTTCAAGCTCCTACGAGCAGTACTTC,CASSMDSSSSYEQYF
TRBJ2-7,.,TRBV29-1,.,TGCAGCGTAGTATCAGGGACTGGCGGCGAGCAGTACTTC,CSVVSGTGGEQYF
TRBJ2-7,.,TRBV29-1,.,TGCAGCGTAGAGGACTTCGCCTACGAGCAGTACTTC,CSVEDFAYEQYF
TRBJ2-3,.,TRBV27,TRBD2,TGTGCCAGCAGTCCCATCGGCCGGGAGGTCTTGGTGGCGCAGTATTTT,CASSPIGREVLVAQYF
TRBJ2-7,few,TRBV13,TRBD1,TGTGCCAGCAGCTTAGGGGGACAGGGGGCCTACGAGCAGTACTTC,CASSLGGQGAYEQYF
TRBJ1-1,.,TRBV1,.,TGCACCAGGGACAGGTTGAACACTGAAGCTTTCTTT,CTRDRLNTEAFF
TRBJ1-1,.,TRBV5-1,.,TGCGCCAGCAAATCGGGTGGGAACACTGAAGCTTTCTTT,CASKSGGNTEAFF
TRBJ2-3,medium-sized,TRBV11-2,TRBD2,TGTGCCAGCAGTGCCGGGACTAGTACAGATACGCAGTATTTT,CASSAGTSTDTQYF
TRBJ2-7,once,TRBV18,.,TGTGCCAGCTCACCACCGACGGGTACGAGCGAGCAGTACTTC,CASSPPTGTSEQYF
TRBJ2-5,.,TRBV28,.,TGTGCCAGCAGCTATATCGGGGTGCGGGAGACCCAGTACTTC,CASSYIGVRETQYF
TRBJ1-1,once,TRBV12-5,TRBD1,TGTGCTAGTGGTTTGGTACAGGGACAGATTTGGACTGAAGCTTTCTTT,CASGLVQGQIWTEAFF
TRBJ2-1,.,TRBV28,TRBD1,TGTGCCAGCAGTTCAGGGGGTGAGCAGTTCTTC,CASSSGGEQFF
TRBJ2-1,.,TRBV6-5,.,TGTGCCAGCAGTTACAACGAGGGTGGGGGCTACAATGAGCAGTTCTTC,CASSYNEGGGYNEQFF
TRBJ2-1,.,TRBV7-3,.,TGTGCCAGCAGCTCCACTGGCAATGAGCAGTTCTTC,CASSSTGNEQFF
TRBJ2-5,once,TRBV7-7,TRBD1,TGTGCTAGCAGAAAAACAGGGGAAGAGACCCAGTACTTC,CASRKTGEETQYF
TRBJ2-5,once,TRBV4-1,.,TGCGCCAGCAGCCAGGGGCTAGGCGAAGAGACCCAGTACTTC,CASSQGLGEETQYF
TRBJ2-7,.,TRBV5-4,.,TGTGCCAGCAGCTTGGTGGGACGGAGCTCCTACGAGCAGTACTTC,CASSLVGRSSYEQYF
TRBJ1-6,few,TRBV9,TRBD1,TGTGCCAGCAGCGCAGGGGGTAACTCACCCCTCCACTTT,CASSAGGNSPLHF
TRBJ2-5,.,TRBV27,TRBD2,TGTGCCAGCAGTTTATTAGGACTAGCGGGAGTAGAAGAGACCCAGTACTTC,CASSLLGLAGVEETQYF
TRBJ2-5,.,TRBV11-2,TRBD1,TGTGCCAGCACCGACCGTATCGGGACAGGGAGAGAGACCCAGTACTTC,CASTDRIGTGRETQYF
TRBJ2-3,.,TRBV7-9,.,TGTGCCAGCAGCTTCGGGACTACAGATACGCAGTATTTT,CASSFGTTDTQYF
TRBJ2-5,.,TRBV4-1,.,TGCGCCAGCAGCCGTGAGGGCATAGAGACCCAGTACTTC,CASSREGIETQYF
TRBJ2-7,.,TRBV4-2,.,TGTGCCAGCAGCCAATTACGACAAGCCTACGAGCAGTACTTC,CASSQLRQAYEQYF
TRBJ2-5,few,TRBV14,.,TGTGCCAGCAGCCAAGGACCTAGCGAACAAGAGACCCAGTACTTC,CASSQGPSEQETQYF
TRBJ2-1,.,TRBV28,.,TGTGCCAGCAGTTCCCCGGGGATCGGCAATGAGCAGTTCTTC,CASSSPGIGNEQFF
TRBJ1-5,.,TRBV5-4,TRBD1,TGTGCCAGCAGCTTGGCCAAACTACAGGGGGCGTATCTTCAGCCCCAGCATTTT,CASSLAKLQGAYLQPQHF
TRBJ2-2,few,TRBV7-9,.,TGTGCCAGCAGCTTATCAGGGGGGGTGAACACCGGGGAGCTGTTTTTT,CASSLSGGVNTGELFF
TRBJ2-3,.,TRBV28,TRBD2,TGTGCCAGCAGTTTATCAGCGGGGGAAGATACGCAGTATTTT,CASSLSAGEDTQYF
TRBJ2-7,few,TRBV29-1,TRBD1,TGCAGCGTTGAAGAAGAGGACCGGGACAGGGGCTACGAGCAGTACTTC,CSVEEEDRDRGYEQYF
TRBJ2-7,.,TRBV15,TRBD2,TGTGCCACCAGCAGAGATCTTTTGACTAGCTGGGAGCAGTACTTC,CATSRDLLTSWEQYF
TRBJ2-1,.,TRBV5-8,TRBD2,TGTGCCAGCAGCTTTAAGGGACTAGCGGCGGACAATGAGCAGTTCTTC,CASSFKGLAADNEQFF
TRBJ2-3,.,TRBV7-6,TRBD1,TGTGCCAGCAGCTCGGTGCACAGGGGAGATACGCAGTATTTT,CASSSVHRGDTQYF
TRBJ2-1,once,TRBV11-2,.,TGTGCCAGCAGCTCCCAACGGGAAGAGCAGTTCTTC,CASSSQREEQFF
TRBJ1-1,once,TRBV7-3,TRBD1,TGTGCCAGCAGCATGCTGAGCAGGGGGTTAGACACTGAAGCTTTCTTT,CASSMLSRGLDTEAFF
TRBJ1-6,few,TRBV6-1,.,TGTGCCAGCAGTGAAAGCTGGACAGACTATAATTCACCCCTCCACTTT,CASSESWTDYNSPLHF